The entry that follows covers one TCR beta chain sequence. The target antigen is unknown. This sample is part of a study of OX40 agonist ivuxolimab in advanced cancers. The study's findings and limits: Relative to CD4+, CD8+ T cells held more expanded clones on average.

The CDR3 totals 16 residues. Looked up from germline, CDR1 is MGHRA and CDR2 is YSYEKL. V shed 0 bases and J shed 1 base, with 13 bases lying between them. Generated by immunoSEQ multiplex PCR, the TCRdb table keeps only in-frame clones and is missing some. Of tens of thousands of clones in the sample, approximately 79% were seen once. The chain joins TRBV4-1 to TRBJ2-7, with D perhaps given as TRBD1 or TRBD2 (5 bases each). The sample here was CD4+ or CD8+ T cells sorted from blood, taken in a trial of the OX40 agonist ivuxolimab. The sequence was collected from an adult with an advanced solid tumor such as melanoma, head and neck, liver or kidney cancer. The CDR3 is CASSQDPGTGSYEQYF. Written as DNA, the CDR3 is TGCGCCAGCAGCCAAGATCCAGGGACGGGGTCCTACGAGCAGTACTTC.